This T cell receptor beta chain stems from a study of blood T cell repertoires in COVID-19. About the research overall: Italy, Spain and the United States were the sources of the convalescent and acute COVID-19 samples.

As originally analysed: Amplifying reference gene primers gave estimates of nucleated cell counts. Only in-frame clones appear in the TCRdb table, and some are missing; sequencing was by immunoSEQ multiplex PCR. V, J and clone size are taken as reported in that table, and D and trimming were inferred from the DNA itself. The data show roughly 310,000 clones, about 89% seen once. This clone was counted a single time. Everyone who took part was 18 to 89 years old, and they came from about 23 US areas. Germline V gene lookup returns CDR1 SNHLY and CDR2 FYNNEI. The CDR3 extends over 14 amino acids. Unmatched junction bases numbered 5, after V lost 7 bases and J lost 0 bases.

The chain joins TRBV2 to TRBJ2-7, with 8 bases lining up with TRBD2. Input material: PBMCs or T cells enriched from blood (not recorded which). This sequence originates from a woman aged 40 to 55 who had recovered from COVID-19. The CDR3 region is CASKFSGGSYEQYF. Here the CDR3 DNA reads TGTGCCAGCAAGTTCAGCGGGGGCTCCTACGAGCAGTACTTC. Complete variable domain (other parts from reference TRBV2 and TRBJ2-7): EPEVTQTPSHQVTQMGQEVILRCVPISNHLYFYWYRQILGQKVEFLVSFYNNEISEKSEIFDDQFSVERPDGSNFTLKIRSTKLEDSAMYFCASKFSGGSYEQYFGPGTRLTVT.